One and the same sample provided the 26 T cell receptor beta chains below, sequenced in a study of T cell responses to AZD1222 COVID-19 vaccine. Repertoires were generated with immunoSEQ multiplex PCR, while TCRdb's copy carries only in-frame clones and drops some. The table includes over 100,000 clones, less than 95% detected once. This specimen consisted of peripheral blood, obtained on day 0 of AZD1222 vaccination. Source of these receptors: an adult in good health.

This chain joins TRBV7-2 and TRBJ1-1, with a possible D match to TRBD1 (5 bases). Germline V lookup: CDR1 SGHTA, CDR2 FQGNSA. CDR3 length: 14 amino acids. V lost 5 bases and J 6 bases, leaving 16 bases between the germline ends. CDR3 DNA sequence: TGTGCCAGCAGCCTGGGGGGGGTGGTCGCTGAAGCTTTCTTT. This encodes CASSLGGVVAEAFF.

The chain recombines TRBV10-3 with TRBJ1-5; no firm D call. This CDR3 spans 17 amino acids. The ends were cut back, 0 bases at V and 4 bases at J, with 16 bases in the middle. The V gene's germline CDR1 is ENHRY and CDR2 SYGVKD. CDR3: CAISESAGLGLNQPQHF. CDR3 in DNA: TGTGCCATCAGTGAGTCGGCAGGCCTAGGGCTTAATCAGCCCCAGCATTTT.

The chain joins TRBV27 to TRBJ2-1; 10 bases map to TRBD2. V shed 4 bases, J shed 4 bases, and the junction held 7 bases outside the gene matches. Germline values: CDR1 MNHEY, CDR2 SMNVEV (reference sequence). This CDR3 comprises 16 residues. The CDR3 DNA reads TGTGCCAGCAGTTCGGGACTAGCGCTAAAATACAATGAGCAGTTCTTC. It encodes CASSSGLALKYNEQFF.

This chain connects TRBV5-4 to TRBJ1-4, with 9 bases lining up with TRBD1. The CDR3 loop spans 15 amino acids. V gave up 4 bases and J gave up 5 bases; unmatched junction bases: 6. Germline assignment: CDR1 SGHNT and CDR2 YYREEE (reference sequence). Here the CDR3 reads CASSPTGTGNEKLFF. CDR3 nucleotides: TGTGCCAGCAGCCCAACAGGGACAGGGAATGAAAAACTGTTTTTT.

The J gene is TRBJ2-6, the V gene TRBV5-6, with 8 bases fitting TRBD2. Germline CDR1 SGHDT, CDR2 YYEEEE. J was trimmed by 2 bases and V by 0 bases; bases with no gene match: 4. This CDR3 has 17 amino acids. In DNA, the CDR3 is TGTGCCAGCAGCTTGGCCTACGGGAGGGCTGGGGCCAACGTCCTGACTTTC. Its translation: CASSLAYGRAGANVLTF.

V usage is TRBV28 and J usage is TRBJ1-1; D uncertain. V was shortened by 2 bases and J by 4 bases, with 11 bases between the two germline ends. The CDR3 spans 14 residues. Germline CDR1 and CDR2: MDHEN and SYDVKM. The CDR3 spells CASSLVGFSTEAFF. In DNA, the CDR3 is TGTGCCAGCAGTTTAGTAGGGTTCAGCACTGAAGCTTTCTTT.

CDR3 loop: CASSSHRSTNEKLFF. CDR3 DNA: TGTGCCAGCAGTTCCCACAGATCAACTAATGAAAAACTGTTTTTT. The chain links TRBV6-6 to TRBJ1-4; D ambiguous. Trimming removed 4 bases from V and 0 bases from J, with 9 bases in between. Germline V gene data show CDR1 as MNHNY and CDR2 as SVGAGI (reference sequence). This CDR3 has 15 residues.

CDR3 residues: CASSFGQWAEAFF. CDR3 bases: TGTGCCAGCAGTTTCGGACAGTGGGCTGAAGCTTTCTTT. The gene calls are TRBV27 and TRBJ1-1, with D possibly TRBD1 on 6 matching bases. The CDR3 is 13 residues long. Germline V gene lookup returns CDR1 MNHEY and CDR2 SMNVEV (reference sequence). Trimming shortened V by 3 bases and J by 6 bases, and 11 bases separated the two germline ends.

This sequence joins TRBV4-3 and TRBJ2-1, with D possibly TRBD2 on 5 matching bases. The CDR3 has 14 residues. Per germline, CDR1 LGHNA and CDR2 YSLEER. Trimming removed 0 bases from V and 8 bases from J, with 11 bases in between. The CDR3 loop reads CASSQESSTHEQFF. CDR3 DNA: TGCGCCAGCAGCCAAGAGTCTAGCACCCATGAGCAGTTCTTC.

The chain links TRBV28 to TRBJ1-2, with TRBD1 as a possible D gene (6 bases). The CDR3 covers 14 residues. In germline, CDR1 is MDHEN, CDR2 SYDVKM. Trimming cost V 3 bases and J 2 bases, with 10 bases left between them. For the CDR3, the DNA is TGTGCCAGCAGTTTGGGGGCGGGGAACTATGGCTACACCTTC. Translation: CASSLGAGNYGYTF.

The V call is TRBV30, the J call TRBJ1-1; a possible D gene is TRBD1 (5 bases). CDR3 length equals 10 residues. Germline V lookup: CDR1 GTSNPN, CDR2 SVGIG (reference sequence). Trimming took 5 bases from V and 11 from J, leaving 12 bases between them. The CDR3 loop reads CAWLGASAFF. In DNA form, the CDR3 reads TGTGCCTGGCTCGGGGCTTCGGCTTTCTTT.

The chain combines TRBV24-1 with TRBJ1-4, with D tentatively TRBD1 (6 bases). The CDR3 contains 13 residues. Germline lookup yields CDR1 KGHDR and CDR2 SFDVKD. Trimming removed 10 bases at V and 3 bases at J, with 11 bases between. In DNA, the CDR3 is TGTGCCACTAAGGGGGGTGCTAATGAAAAACTGTTTTTT. It specifies CATKGGANEKLFF.

J is TRBJ2-2 and V is TRBV7-6; TRBD1 or TRBD2 may be the D gene (5 bases each). V was pared by 2 bases and J by 6 bases, with 19 bases between. The CDR3 spans 17 residues. Germline CDR1 is SGHVS and CDR2 is FNYEAQ. CDR3 sequence (DNA): TGTGCCAGCAGCTTAACTTGGGGGACCGACGAGGCCGGGGAGCTGTTTTTT. This gives the protein CASSLTWGTDEAGELFF.

The gene calls are TRBV5-4 and TRBJ1-3, with D unresolved. CDR3 size: 14 residues. V lost 0 bases to trimming and J lost 0 bases, with 4 bases between them. CDR1 and CDR2 (germline): SGHNT, YYREEE (reference sequence). In DNA form, the CDR3 reads TGTGCCAGCAGCTTGGGGGGCTCTGGAAACACCATATATTTT. Protein product: CASSLGGSGNTIYF.

The chain uses TRBV15 and TRBJ2-7, with TRBD2 matching over 12 bases. J lost 3 bases, V lost 6 bases, and 6 bases had no gene match. Looked up from germline, CDR1 is LNHNV and CDR2 is YYDKDF (reference sequence). CDR3 length: 15 amino acids. This chain's CDR3 is CATRGTSGSIYEQYF. CDR3 DNA sequence: TGTGCCACCAGAGGGACTAGCGGGTCCATCTACGAGCAGTACTTC.

The chain links TRBV14 to TRBJ1-1; D may be TRBD1 (5 bases). V was cut by 0 bases and J by 7 bases, with 15 bases left in between. This CDR3 region has 15 residues. CDR1 and CDR2 from the germline V gene are SGHDN and FVKESK. CDR3 nucleotides: TGTGCCAGCAGCCAAGAAACAGGCTGGATCGTTGAAGCTTTCTTT. Translation gives CASSQETGWIVEAFF. The variable domain in full, with the rest retrieved from reference TRBV14 and TRBJ1-1, is EAGVTQFPSHSVIEKGQTVTLRCDPISGHDNLYWYRRVMGKEIKFLLHFVKESKQDESGMPNNRFLAERTGGTYSTLKVQPAELEDSGVYFCASSQETGWIVEAFFGQGTRLTVV.

This clone turned up a few times. V is TRBV3-1 (or the pseudogene TRBV3-2) and J is TRBJ1-3, with 8 bases aligning to TRBD1. In germline, CDR1 is LGHDT, CDR2 YNNKEL (reference sequence). The CDR3 length is 16 residues. J lost 2 bases, V lost 1 base, and 4 bases had no gene match. CDR3 in amino acids: CASSQAPDRAGNTIYF. DNA for the CDR3: TGTGCCAGCAGCCAAGCACCGGACAGGGCTGGAAACACCATATATTTT.

This chain joins TRBV7-4 and TRBJ1-5; D is uncertain. V lost 4 bases to trimming and J lost 3 bases, with 16 bases between them. This CDR3 region has 16 residues. Germline values: CDR1 SGHVT, CDR2 SQSDAQ. The CDR3: CASSSSFGSINQPQHF. The CDR3 nucleotides are TGTGCCAGCAGCTCTTCCTTTGGGTCTATCAATCAGCCCCAGCATTTT. Using reference TRBV7-4 and TRBJ1-5 for the parts outside the CDR3, the full variable domain is GAGVSQSPRYKVAKRGRDVALRCDSISGHVTLYWYRQTLGQGSEVLTYSQSDAQRDKSGRPSGRFSAERPERSVSTLKIQRTEQGDSAVYLCASSSSFGSINQPQHFGDGTRLSIL.

The J gene is TRBJ1-2, the V gene TRBV5-4, with 8 bases that match TRBD1. Germline CDR1 SGHNT, CDR2 YYREEE (reference sequence). V lost 4 bases, J lost 6 bases, and 5 bases stayed unmatched. CDR3 size: 13 residues. The CDR3 DNA is TGTGCCAGCAGCCTGCAGGGGGCTGATGGCTACACCTTC. Its translation: CASSLQGADGYTF. Supplemented by reference TRBV5-4 and TRBJ1-2, the full variable domain reads ETGVTQSPTHLIKTRGQQVTLRCSSQSGHNTVSWYQQALGQGPQFIFQYYREEENGRGNFPPRFSGLQFPNYSSELNVNALELDDSALYLCASSLQGADGYTFGSGTRLTVV.

The chain links TRBV19 to TRBJ2-7; 10 bases align to TRBD2. This CDR3 has 15 residues. Germline V gene lookup returns CDR1 LNHDA and CDR2 SQIVND (reference sequence). V lost 5 bases to trimming and J lost 4 bases; unmatched junction nucleotides: 8. The CDR3 region has the DNA TGTGCCAGTAGTGCGCAGCGGGGGGGATCTTACGAGCAGTACTTC. Amino acid sequence: CASSAQRGGSYEQYF.

The V call is TRBV7-2, the J call TRBJ1-1; tentatively, D is TRBD1 (6 bases). The V end was cut by 4 bases, the J end by 8 bases, with 32 bases between. The CDR3 sequence is 19 residues long. Germline CDR1 is SGHTA and CDR2 is FQGNSA. CDR3 loop: CASSSTSVWKRQVDSEAFF. DNA for the CDR3: TGTGCCAGCAGCTCTACAAGTGTTTGGAAGCGACAGGTCGATTCGGAAGCTTTCTTT.

This chain joins TRBV14 and TRBJ2-2; perhaps TRBD2 as D (6 bases). V was cut by 4 bases and J by 6 bases, with 9 bases left in between. This CDR3 region has 13 residues. Germline CDR1 and CDR2: SGHDN and FVKESK. The CDR3 nucleotides are TGTGCCAGCAGCCCCCGCGGGGCCGGGGAGCTGTTTTTT. Encoded protein: CASSPRGAGELFF. Based on the CDR3 plus reference TRBV14 and TRBJ2-2, the full variable domain is EAGVTQFPSHSVIEKGQTVTLRCDPISGHDNLYWYRRVMGKEIKFLLHFVKESKQDESGMPNNRFLAERTGGTYSTLKVQPAELEDSGVYFCASSPRGAGELFFGEGSRLTVL.

The V and J genes are TRBV11-3 and TRBJ2-7, with 10 bases matching TRBD1. Germline V CDR1 and CDR2: SGHNT, YENEEA. The trim removed 4 bases at V and 3 bases at J, leaving 6 bases unmatched. This CDR3 region has 15 residues. The CDR3: CASSSSGTGDYEQYF. The CDR3 DNA reads TGTGCCAGCAGCTCGTCCGGGACAGGGGACTACGAGCAGTACTTC. Combining the CDR3 with reference TRBV11-3 and TRBJ2-7 gives the whole variable domain EAGVVQSPRYKIIEKKQPVAFWCNPISGHNTLYWYLQNLGQGPELLIRYENEEAVDDSQLPKDRFSAERLKGVDSTLKIQPAELGDSAVYLCASSSSGTGDYEQYFGPGTRLTVT.

This chain connects TRBV6-5 to TRBJ2-3; no clear D gene. Trimming took 0 bases from V and 0 from J, leaving 7 bases between them. From germline, CDR1 is MNHEY and CDR2 SVGAGI. The CDR3 is 15 amino acids. CDR3 nucleotide sequence: TGTGCCAGCAGTTACTCTGATAGAAGCACAGATACGCAGTATTTT. Translating it yields CASSYSDRSTDTQYF.

The rearrangement uses TRBV5-1 and TRBJ1-4; no reliable D call. CDR1 and CDR2 from the germline V gene are SGHRS and YFSETQ. This CDR3 is 15 amino acids long. Trimming removed 0 bases from V and 5 bases from J, with 11 bases in between. The CDR3 loop reads CASSLARRENEKLFF. CDR3 bases: TGCGCCAGCAGCTTGGCCCGGAGGGAAAATGAAAAACTGTTTTTT.

This chain connects TRBV5-6 to TRBJ2-7; tentatively, D is TRBD1 or TRBD2 (5 bases each). Germline V CDR1 and CDR2: SGHDT, YYEEEE. V was shortened by 4 bases and J by 2 bases, with 7 bases between the two germline ends. This CDR3 is built from 12 residues. DNA for the CDR3: TGTGCCAGCAGCCGGGGCACCTACGAGCAGTACTTC. This sequence encodes CASSRGTYEQYF.